This T cell receptor beta chain was found in a study of cytomegalovirus exposure and HLA in healthy donors. General observations from the study: Across donors, most TCRs were seen rarely, yet some public ones were widespread.

With 60 Vbeta and 13 Jbeta primers, the PCR was carried out. Libraries were prepared by immunoSEQ multiplex PCR; TCRdb keeps only in-frame clonotypes and omits some of them. The profile shows 200,000 or so clones, roughly 80% of them singletons. A word on this clone: Its antigen remains unknown.

This sequence was found in a man aged 45-60 years in good health and CMV-seronegative. The sample consisted of PBMCs.

The CDR3, as DNA: TGTGCCAGCAGCCTATGGGGGGGAACTGAAGCTTTCTTT. Residues: CASSLWGGTEAFF. The chain carries TRBV5-8 and TRBJ1-1; D perhaps matches TRBD1 (5 bases). CDR1 and CDR2 (germline): SGHTS, YDEGEE. Trimming took 4 bases from V and 5 from J, leaving 12 bases between them. This CDR3 has 13 residues. The entire variable domain, with the rest obtained from reference TRBV5-8 and TRBJ1-1, is as follows: EAGVTQSPTHLIKTRGQQATLRCSPISGHTSVYWYQQALGLGLQFLLWYDEGEERNRGNFPPRFSGRQFPNYSSELNVNALELEDSALYLCASSLWGGTEAFFGQGTRLTVV.